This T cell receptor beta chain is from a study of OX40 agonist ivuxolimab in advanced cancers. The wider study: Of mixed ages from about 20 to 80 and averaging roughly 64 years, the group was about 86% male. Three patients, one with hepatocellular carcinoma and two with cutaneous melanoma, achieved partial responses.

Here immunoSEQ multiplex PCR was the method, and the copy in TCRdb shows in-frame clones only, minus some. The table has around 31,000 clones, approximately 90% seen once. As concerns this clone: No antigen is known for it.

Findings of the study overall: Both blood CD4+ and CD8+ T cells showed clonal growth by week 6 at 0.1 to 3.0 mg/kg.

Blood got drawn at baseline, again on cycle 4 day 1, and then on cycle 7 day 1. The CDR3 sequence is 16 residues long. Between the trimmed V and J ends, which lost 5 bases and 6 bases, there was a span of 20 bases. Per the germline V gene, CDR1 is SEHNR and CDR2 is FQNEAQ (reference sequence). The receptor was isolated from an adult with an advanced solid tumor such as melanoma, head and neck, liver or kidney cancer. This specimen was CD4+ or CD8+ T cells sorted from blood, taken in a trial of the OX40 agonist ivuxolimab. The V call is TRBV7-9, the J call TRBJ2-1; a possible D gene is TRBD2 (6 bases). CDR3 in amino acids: CASSPTSGRTINEQFF. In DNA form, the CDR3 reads TGTGCCAGCAGCCCAACTTCCGGACGGACTATCAATGAGCAGTTCTTC.